Listed below are T cell receptor beta chains from one sample, sequenced in a study of blood T cell repertoires in COVID-19. Some clones are missing from TCRdb's copy, which holds only in-frame ones; the method was immunoSEQ multiplex PCR. The sample has roughly 400,000 clones; about 87% are singletons. Source material: PBMCs or T cells enriched from blood (not recorded which). The source of these receptors is a woman aged 45-65 years who had recovered from COVID-19. Both conserved end residues are part of each CDR3. A D gene is named only where the DNA matches it firmly. Clone size is given for some rows only: seen once, a few or many times, or a class if the clone is expanded.

v_gene	d_gene	j_gene	abundance	CDR3aa	CDR3nt
TRBV19	NA	TRBJ2-3	NA	CASSSRGGDTQYF	TGTGCCAGTAGTAGTCGAGGAGGAGATACGCAGTATTTT
TRBV20-1	TRBD1	TRBJ1-1	NA	CSASDDRGTEAFF	TGCAGTGCTAGTGATGACAGGGGCACTGAAGCTTTCTTT
TRBV10-3	NA	TRBJ2-3	NA	CAISGKRVGTDTQYF	TGTGCCATCAGTGGGAAGCGGGTGGGCACAGATACGCAGTATTTT
TRBV11-2	NA	TRBJ1-1	once	CASSSWRGAEAFF	TGTGCCAGCAGCTCGTGGCGGGGGGCTGAAGCTTTCTTT
TRBV28	TRBD1	TRBJ2-7	few	CASGVGTGVAEQYF	TGTGCCAGCGGTGTAGGGACAGGGGTGGCAGAGCAGTACTTC
TRBV18	NA	TRBJ2-1	NA	CASSPSGAGSYNEQFF	TGTGCCAGCTCACCATCCGGGGCGGGGTCCTACAATGAGCAGTTCTTC
TRBV6-1	TRBD2	TRBJ2-3	NA	CASSEASGGSDTQYF	TGTGCCAGCAGTGAAGCTAGCGGGGGATCAGATACGCAGTATTTT
TRBV6-2/TRBV6-3	TRBD2	TRBJ2-7	NA	CASSTGGGHEQYF	TGTGCCAGCAGTACGGGAGGGGGTCACGAGCAGTACTTC
TRBV4-2	NA	TRBJ1-2	NA	CASSQDRQVGGYTF	TGTGCCAGCAGCCAAGATCGCCAGGTAGGAGGCTACACCTTC
TRBV7-2	TRBD1	TRBJ1-2	NA	CASSLADGQVHGYTF	TGTGCCAGCAGCTTAGCTGATGGACAGGTCCATGGCTACACCTTC